This T cell receptor beta chain is drawn from a study of T cell responses to AZD1222 COVID-19 vaccine. Generated by immunoSEQ multiplex PCR, the TCRdb table keeps only in-frame clones and is missing some. The table shows fewer than 90,000 clones, with about 89% occurring only once. Findings and limits, study-wide: Spike-wide vaccine-associated CD4 TCRs dominated at 160-218 and 743-854. The donor group comprised mostly white British people and more females; the analysis possibly underestimated clonal diversity. Two AZD1222 doses significantly raised spike-specific TCR breadth and depth over controls. Close to half of all spike-specific TCRs reportedly target regions of the variants that are unmutated.

The V and J ends lost 4 bases and 2 bases respectively, with 22 bases between them. The CDR3 extends over 17 amino acids. Germline values: CDR1 SGHRS, CDR2 YFSETQ. As regards this clone: Its antigen is unknown.

J is TRBJ2-7 and V is TRBV5-1; D is tentatively TRBD1 or TRBD2 (6 bases each). The specimen was peripheral blood, collected 28 days after the second AZD1222 dose. The clonotype was recovered from an adult who received the AZD1222 COVID-19 vaccine. The CDR3 spells CASSVSQVTGAAYEQYF. The CDR3 region has the DNA TGCGCCAGCAGCGTTAGTCAGGTGACGGGGGCAGCCTACGAGCAGTACTTC.